This T cell receptor (beta chain) was profiled in a study of molecular identifiers for immune sequencing clone quantification. Trimming at V came to 8 bases and at J to 3 bases, leaving 8 bases not matched to a gene. This CDR3 spans 14 amino acids. Germline V lookup: CDR1 ENHRY, CDR2 SYGVKD. Listed TCR primers and previously described methods were used for bulk TCR libraries. TCRdb fed the PCR reads into MiXCR, producing one record per CDR3 protein. This sample yields approximately 90,000 distinct CDR3 sequences, of which 20% to 25% are seen a single time; approximately 0.99% belongs to the top ten. With regard to this clonotype: Its target is unknown.

Study outcomes and limitations: It was shown that clones above 20 RNA copies held over 98% of effector molecules, but under 1% in naive cells.

The sequence came from a human donor in good health. Some libraries in this study had Jurkat cell RNA spiked in. The chain joins TRBV10-3 to TRBJ2-5, with 8 bases that match TRBD2. The source material was naive CD8+ T cells from blood, with Jurkat cell RNA spiked in. The subset: FACS-sorted CD8+CD4-CCR7+CD45RA+ naive T cells. This chain's CDR3 is CAIGAGGEEETQYF. The CDR3 coding sequence is TGTGCCATCGGCGCGGGAGGTGAGGAAGAGACCCAGTACTTC.